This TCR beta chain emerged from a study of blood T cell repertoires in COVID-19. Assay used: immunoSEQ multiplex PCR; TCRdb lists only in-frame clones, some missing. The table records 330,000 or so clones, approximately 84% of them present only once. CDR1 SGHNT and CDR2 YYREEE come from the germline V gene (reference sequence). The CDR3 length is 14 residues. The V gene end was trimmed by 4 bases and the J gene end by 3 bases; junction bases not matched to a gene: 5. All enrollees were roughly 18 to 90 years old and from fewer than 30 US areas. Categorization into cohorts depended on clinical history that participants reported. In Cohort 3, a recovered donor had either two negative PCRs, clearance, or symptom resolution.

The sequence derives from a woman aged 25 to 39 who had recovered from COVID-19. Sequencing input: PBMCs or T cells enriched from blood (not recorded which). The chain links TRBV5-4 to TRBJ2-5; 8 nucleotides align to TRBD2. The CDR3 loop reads CASSHKAGEETQYF. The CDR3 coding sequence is TGTGCCAGCAGCCATAAAGCGGGGGAAGAGACCCAGTACTTC.